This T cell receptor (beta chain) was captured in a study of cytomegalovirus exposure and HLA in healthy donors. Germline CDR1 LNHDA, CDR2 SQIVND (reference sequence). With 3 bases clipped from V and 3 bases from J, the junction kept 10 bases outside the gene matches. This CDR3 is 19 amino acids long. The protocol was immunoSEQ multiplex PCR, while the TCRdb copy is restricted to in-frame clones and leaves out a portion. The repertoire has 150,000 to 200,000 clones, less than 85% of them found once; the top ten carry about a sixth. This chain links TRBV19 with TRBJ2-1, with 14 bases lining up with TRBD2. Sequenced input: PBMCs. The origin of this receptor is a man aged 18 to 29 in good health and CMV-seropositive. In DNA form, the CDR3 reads TGTGCCAGTAGTATGGTGGGGACTAGCGGGGGTATCTACTACAATGAGCAGTTCTTC. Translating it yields CASSMVGTSGGIYYNEQFF.